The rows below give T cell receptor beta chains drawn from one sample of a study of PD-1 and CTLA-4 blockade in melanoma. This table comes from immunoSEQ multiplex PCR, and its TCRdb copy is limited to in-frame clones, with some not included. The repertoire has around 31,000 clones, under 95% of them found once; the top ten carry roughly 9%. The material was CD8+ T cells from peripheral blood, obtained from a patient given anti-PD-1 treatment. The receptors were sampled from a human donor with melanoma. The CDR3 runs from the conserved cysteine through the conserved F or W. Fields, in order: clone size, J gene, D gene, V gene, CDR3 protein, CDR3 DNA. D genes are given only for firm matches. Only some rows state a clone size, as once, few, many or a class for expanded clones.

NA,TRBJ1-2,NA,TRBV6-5,CASSYSEEGYGYTF,TGTGCCAGCAGTTACTCGGAGGAGGGCTATGGCTACACCTTC
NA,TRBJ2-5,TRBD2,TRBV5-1,CASSLETSGQETQYF,TGCGCCAGCAGCTTGGAGACTAGCGGTCAAGAGACCCAGTACTTC
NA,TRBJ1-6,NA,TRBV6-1,CASSERKLEARSYNSPLHF,TGTGCCAGCAGTGAGAGAAAACTTGAGGCGCGCTCCTATAATTCACCCCTCCACTTT
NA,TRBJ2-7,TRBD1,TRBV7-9,CASSLPGQDLYEQYF,TGTGCCAGCAGCTTACCGGGACAGGACCTCTACGAGCAGTACTTC
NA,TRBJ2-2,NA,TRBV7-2,CASSLVFMGELFF,TGTGCCAGCAGCTTAGTGTTCATGGGGGAGCTGTTTTTT
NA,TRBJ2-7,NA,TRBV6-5,CASSYTDHEQYF,TGTGCCAGCAGTTACACGGATCACGAGCAGTACTTC
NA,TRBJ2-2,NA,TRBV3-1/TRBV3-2,CASSQWGDKAGELFF,TGTGCCAGCAGCCAGTGGGGGGATAAGGCCGGGGAGCTGTTTTTT
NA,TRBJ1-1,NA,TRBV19,CASSIGYRMATEAFF,TGTGCCAGTAGTATAGGCTACCGGATGGCCACTGAAGCTTTCTTT
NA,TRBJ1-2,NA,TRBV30,CARGDYGYTF,TGTGCCCGAGGGGACTATGGCTACACCTTC
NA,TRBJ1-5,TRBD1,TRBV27,CASSTGTGSNQPQHF,TGTGCCAGCAGCACCGGGACAGGGTCTAATCAGCCCCAGCATTTT
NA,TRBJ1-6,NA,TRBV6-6,CASSDLSPLHF,TGTGCCAGCAGTGATCTTTCACCCCTCCACTTT
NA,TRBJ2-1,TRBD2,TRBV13,CASGAGRDEQFF,TGTGCCAGTGGGGCGGGGAGGGATGAGCAGTTCTTC
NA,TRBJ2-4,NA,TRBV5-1,CASILSEKNIQYF,TGCGCCAGCATACTATCGGAGAAAAACATTCAGTACTTC
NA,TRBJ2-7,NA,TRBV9,CASSVAEGMDEQYF,TGTGCCAGCAGCGTAGCAGAGGGAATGGACGAGCAGTACTTC
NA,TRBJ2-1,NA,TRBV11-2,CASSSVGTGSDVGNEQFF,TGTGCCAGCAGCTCCGTGGGTACCGGGAGCGACGTTGGCAATGAGCAGTTCTTC
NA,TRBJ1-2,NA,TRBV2,CASSESTF,TGTGCCAGCAGTGAAAGCACCTTC
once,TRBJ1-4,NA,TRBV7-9,CASSPSRAGLNEKLFF,TGTGCCAGCAGCCCTAGCAGGGCAGGACTCAATGAAAAACTGTTTTTT
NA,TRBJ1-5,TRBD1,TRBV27,CASSTGVGSNQPQHF,TGTGCCAGCAGTACAGGGGTAGGGAGCAATCAGCCCCAGCATTTT
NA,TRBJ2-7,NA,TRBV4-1,CASSHLTGDYEQYF,TGCGCCAGCAGCCACTTGACAGGCGATTACGAGCAGTACTTC
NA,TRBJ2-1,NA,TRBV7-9,CASSLDEQFF,TGTGCCAGCAGCTTAGATGAGCAGTTCTTC
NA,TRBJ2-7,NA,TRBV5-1,CASSHDSNEQYF,TGCGCCAGCAGCCACGACAGTAACGAGCAGTACTTC
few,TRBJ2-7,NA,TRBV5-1,CASSPTESYEQYF,TGCGCCAGCAGCCCGACAGAGTCCTACGAGCAGTACTTC
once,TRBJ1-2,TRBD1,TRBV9,CASSVPRDRDDYGYTF,TGTGCCAGCAGCGTACCCCGGGACAGGGATGACTATGGCTACACCTTC
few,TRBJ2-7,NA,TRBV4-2,CASSQDVSSGHITYEQYF,TGTGCCAGCAGCCAAGATGTCTCATCGGGACATATAACCTACGAGCAGTACTTC
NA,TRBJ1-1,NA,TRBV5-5,CASSLGGGTEAFF,TGTGCCAGCAGCCTAGGGGGGGGCACTGAAGCTTTCTTT
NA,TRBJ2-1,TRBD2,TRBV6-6,CASRLLAGALNEQFF,TGTGCCAGTAGACTTCTAGCGGGAGCTCTCAATGAGCAGTTCTTC
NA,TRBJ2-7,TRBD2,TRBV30,CAWSAPSGSLEQYF,TGTGCCTGGAGTGCGCCTAGCGGGAGTCTCGAGCAGTACTTC
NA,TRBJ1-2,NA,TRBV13,CACPGQNYGYTF,TGTGCTTGTCCCGGACAGAACTATGGCTACACCTTC
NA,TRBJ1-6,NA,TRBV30,CAWSPLGENLHF,TGTGCCTGGAGCCCCCTGGGAGAGAACCTCCACTTT
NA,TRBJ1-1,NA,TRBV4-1,CASAEGVNTEAFF,TGCGCCAGCGCAGAGGGGGTGAACACTGAAGCTTTCTTT
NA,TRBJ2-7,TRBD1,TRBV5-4,CASSLRGLNPYEQYF,TGTGCCAGCAGCCTCAGGGGGCTAAACCCCTACGAGCAGTACTTC
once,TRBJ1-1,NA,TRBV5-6,CASSYGGNTEAFF,TGTGCCAGCAGCTACGGCGGGAACACTGAAGCTTTCTTT
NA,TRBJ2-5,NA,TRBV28,CASSHPPRETQETQYF,TGTGCCAGCAGTCACCCCCCGAGGGAAACGCAAGAGACCCAGTACTTC
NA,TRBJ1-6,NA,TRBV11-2,CASSLSDSPLHF,TGTGCCAGCAGCTTGTCGGATTCACCCCTCCACTTT
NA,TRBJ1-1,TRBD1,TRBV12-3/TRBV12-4,CASRPGQGTEAFF,TGTGCCAGCAGACCTGGACAGGGCACTGAAGCTTTCTTT